This T cell receptor (beta chain) was found in a study of blood T cells in healthy people across ages (dated by TCRdb to between 2015 and 2017). Background for the entire study: In model experiments, template switching captured about one uniquely barcoded TCR beta cDNA molecule for every two T cells. To track age-related changes in TCR beta repertoire diversity, the study relied on deep sequencing normalized with unique cDNA molecular identifiers. Donors were grouped into four age groups: young (average 16 years), middle-aged (39), aged (62) and long-lived (about 82). Donors of different ages were randomly distributed across sequencing lanes to avoid experimental bias. Using the same blood draw, the study looked at two additional independent replicas of 1 million unique cDNA reads for two donors, one aged 18 to 29 and the other aged 80 or older.

The library came from 5' RACE. The sequencer listed for this sample is Illumina HiSeq 2500. A second roughly 6 to 11 cycle PCR used a sample-barcoded 5' primer and a J-beta primer mix. Each TCR beta cDNA molecule received a unique molecular identifier from a template-switch 5' adaptor carrying 12 random nucleotides. Each sample yielded at least 2.5 million CDR3-containing paired-end reads. First-strand cDNA synthesis was performed from all RNA using the Mint cDNA synthesis kit, with priming by a TRBC-specific oligonucleotide. Following uracil-DNA glycosylase treatment, a first 18-cycle PCR with universal primers M1SS and BC2_uni_R was performed on all cDNA. The original pipeline was this. Normalization of each sample was performed by random selection of 1 million high-quality reads, each carrying a distinct molecular identifier. Reads with shared molecular identifiers were discarded instead of being binned into consensus sequences. MiTCR, with a Q25 quality threshold and the strictest error-elimination algorithm, was used for CDR3 identification, clonotype clustering and error correction. A nonparametric unseen species model with Euler transformation was used to estimate a lower bound on total TCR beta diversity. The raw public data were reprocessed by TCRdb itself: fastp quality trimming at Q25, MiXCR clonotype calling, in-frame beta chains only. For every CDR3 protein sequence, its rows merge into one entry that carries the most common genes and DNA. The V and J calls, along with clone size, are taken from TCRdb and not from the paper's own processing. The sample data list about 640,000 distinct CDR3 sequences, and roughly 53% of these were observed just once. Roughly 34% of the sample is held by the ten biggest clonotypes.

There are 18 amino acids in the CDR3, from cysteine to phenylalanine inclusive. Only the CDR3 DNA is retained, 54 bases long and in frame from the first base. In the germline V gene (reference sequence), CDR1 corresponds to LNHNV and CDR2 to YYDKDF. The V end loses 3 bases and the J end loses 6 bases, and a stretch of 27 bases separates them. Donors were around 37 systemically healthy Caucasian individuals from Russia aged roughly 6 to 90 years. Approximately 11 milliliters of peripheral blood were drawn from each donor into EDTA-treated Vacutainer tubes. Ficoll-Paque density-gradient centrifugation was used to isolate PBMCs, with at least 6 million per sample. Trizol reagent was used to extract total RNA from the PBMCs, yielding at least 6 micrograms per sample. For every donor, flow cytometry on a PBMC aliquot measured the percentage of naive CD45RAhigh/CD27high T cells. The investigation overall reported the following: Since profiling was done on bulk unsorted PBMCs, naive and antigen-experienced compartments could not be conclusively compared. Because the CMV infection status of the donors was unknown, age-related changes in expanded clonotypes may potentially have been confounded. Estimates of total diversity based on one million sequenced T cells were considered lower bounds and underestimates. Observed TCR beta diversity correlated strongly with the percentage of naive T cells measured by flow cytometry. Compared with the aged group, more naive CD4+ T cells, fewer expanded clones and increased TCR diversity were shown by the long-lived group, suggesting age selection. As age increased, observed TCR beta diversity per million T cells dropped in a roughly linear way, and a significant reduction was already evident by age 40.

This clonotype has just a few counts. Its antigen is currently not known. Base-call qualities are not available, and no considerably larger clone is one nucleotide away. The chain is assembled from TRBV15 and TRBJ2-7; the D segment could be TRBD1, given 6 matching bases. This clonotype was obtained from a man aged 55 to 70 in good health. The sequencing sample was made of blood. The DNA sequence is TGTGCCACCAGCAGGGAGGTCACAGGGAGAGGCATCCGTCCCGAGCAGTACTTC. Its protein is CATSREVTGRGIRPEQYF.